The present T cell receptor beta chain was sequenced within a study of blood T cells in healthy people across ages. This clonotype was picked up a small number of times. A second PCR of roughly 7 to 11 cycles used a sample-barcoded 5' primer and a J-beta primer mix. TCRdb used MiXCR to reprocess the 5' RACE reads, holding one entry per CDR3 protein. The sample carries some 890,000 distinct CDR3 sequences, almost 30% recorded once. This CDR3 region has 14 residues. Germline V gives CDR1 KGHSH, CDR2 LQKENI. V lost 3 bases to trimming and J lost 7 bases; unmatched junction nucleotides: 3. The sample was also reused in another study, on T cells of mothers and their children.

This clonotype was obtained from a woman between 40 and 50 years old in good health. The sequencing sample was made of blood. V gene TRBV18 combines with J gene TRBJ1-6; TRBD1 aligns across 7 bases. The chain's CDR3 is CASSPTGFNSPLHF. The CDR3 DNA reads as TGTGCCAGCTCACCGACAGGGTTCAATTCACCCCTCCACTTT.